The rows below give T cell receptor beta chains drawn from one sample of a study of blood T cell repertoires in COVID-19. Assay used: immunoSEQ multiplex PCR; TCRdb lists only in-frame clones, some missing. This sample has 150,000 or so clones, with roughly four fifths found just once. Sequencing was done on a sample of peripheral blood. The receptors here all came from a man at least 80 years old with acute or convalescent COVID-19. Each CDR3 is given with its conserved first and last residue. The D gene is left open where the match is weak. A row's size may be missing; if present it is once, few, many or a size class.

>TRBV9|.|few|TRBJ1-2
TGTGCCAGCAGCGCACAGGTTGGGTATGGCTACACCTTC
CASSAQVGYGYTF
>TRBV7-8|TRBD1|.|TRBJ1-1
TGTGCCAGCAGCTTAGAGGGGGCCCACACTGAAGCTTTCTTT
CASSLEGAHTEAFF
>TRBV19|TRBD2|.|TRBJ2-1
TGTGCCAGTAGTGCCCCGGGACTAAACAATGAGCAGTTCTTC
CASSAPGLNNEQFF
>TRBV5-1|.|.|TRBJ2-7
TGCGCCAGCAGCTTGGACTTCTCGAGCTCCTACGAGCAGTACTTC
CASSLDFSSSYEQYF
>TRBV5-5|.|.|TRBJ1-2
TGTGCCAGCAGCTTGACGCGGGAGCAGGGCTACACCTTC
CASSLTREQGYTF
>TRBV5-6|.|.|TRBJ2-7
TGTGCCAGCAGCTTACAAACCTACGAGCAGTACTTC
CASSLQTYEQYF
>TRBV7-2|.|.|TRBJ1-2
TGTGCCAGCAGTTTAGGACAGATGAGTGGCTACACCTTC
CASSLGQMSGYTF
>TRBV5-1|.|.|TRBJ2-1
TGCGCCAGCAGCCGTCAGGTAGCGATTGGGAATGAGCAGTTCTTC
CASSRQVAIGNEQFF
>TRBV4-2|.|.|TRBJ2-7
TGTGCCAGCAGCCAAGGAGAGGGAGGAAGCTCCTACGAGCAGTACTTC
CASSQGEGGSSYEQYF
>TRBV7-2|TRBD2|.|TRBJ2-3
TGTGCCAGCAGCTTAGTCCCCACTAGCGGTGCAGATACGCAGTATTTT
CASSLVPTSGADTQYF
>TRBV6-5|TRBD2|.|TRBJ2-2
TGTGGCAGCCAGCGGGACGGGGAGCTGTTTTTT
CGSQRDGELFF
>TRBV30|.|.|TRBJ2-4
TGTGCCTGGAGTGTACCACTAGCCAAAAACATTCAGTACTTC
CAWSVPLAKNIQYF
>TRBV6-5|.|.|TRBJ2-5
TGTGCCAGCAGTTACCGGTCGCGGGGAGCCCGTGAGACCCAGTACTTC
CASSYRSRGARETQYF
>TRBV28|TRBD1|once|TRBJ1-2
TGTGCCAGCCGTGACCCGGGACAGGGGTATGGCTACACCTTC
CASRDPGQGYGYTF
>TRBV5-6|.|few|TRBJ1-3
TGTGCCAGCAGCACCCGGAGGTCTGGAAACACCATATATTTT
CASSTRRSGNTIYF
>TRBV6-5|.|.|TRBJ2-5
TGTGCCAGCACTGCAGGGGAGACCCAGTACTTC
CASTAGETQYF
>TRBV27|TRBD1|few|TRBJ1-5
TGTGCCAGCAGTTCCCTCCACACAGGGGATCAGCCCCAGCATTTT
CASSSLHTGDQPQHF
>TRBV30|.|.|TRBJ2-2
TGTGCCTGGCGTCAGGGGAACACCGGGGAGCTGTTTTTT
CAWRQGNTGELFF
>TRBV24-1|TRBD2|.|TRBJ2-1
TGTGCCACCAGTGATTTTACGGGGGGATACAATGAGCAGTTCTTC
CATSDFTGGYNEQFF
>TRBV18|TRBD1|.|TRBJ1-6
TGTGCCAGCTCAGCCCAGGGGGCTAGGGATAATTCACCCCTCCACTTT
CASSAQGARDNSPLHF
>TRBV5-1|.|few|TRBJ1-6
TGCGCCAGCAGCTTGTCTGGGGCGAAGAATTCACCCCTCCACTTT
CASSLSGAKNSPLHF
>TRBV18|TRBD2|.|TRBJ2-7
TGTGCCAGCTCACCACGGCTAGCGGGAGCCTACGAGCAGTACTTC
CASSPRLAGAYEQYF
>TRBV6-2/TRBV6-3|.|.|TRBJ2-2
TGTGCCAGCAGTTTATCCGCGGGGCCCGGGGAGCTGTTTTTT
CASSLSAGPGELFF
>TRBV21-1|.|.|TRBJ1-2
TGTGCCAGCAGCAAATTTAAAGAGAGCTATGGCTACACCTTC
CASSKFKESYGYTF
>TRBV7-7|TRBD2|.|TRBJ2-5
TGTGCTAGCAGCTTGGCTAGCGGGGGAGCGCAAGAGACCCAGTACTTC
CASSLASGGAQETQYF
>TRBV7-2|TRBD1|.|TRBJ1-2
TGTGCCAGCACCCGTTTTATGGGACAGACACTGCATGGCTACACCTTC
CASTRFMGQTLHGYTF
>TRBV6-5|.|.|TRBJ1-1
TGTGCCAGCACCCCGTGGGGAGAGGACTCGCAAGTTTTTTTT
CASTPWGEDSQVFF
>TRBV30|.|.|TRBJ1-2
TGTGCCTGGAGTTATGGAACAGGGCGCGGCTACACCTTC
CAWSYGTGRGYTF
>TRBV5-4|.|.|TRBJ2-7
TGTGCCAGCAGCTTGCCCCCTTATTACGAGCAGTACTTC
CASSLPPYYEQYF
>TRBV7-6|.|few|TRBJ2-7
TGTGCCAGCAGCTTAGAGATAGGGGGGGGTTACGAGCAGTACTTC
CASSLEIGGGYEQYF
>TRBV5-1|.|.|TRBJ1-1
TGCGCCAGCGGCCCAGGGATCACTGAAGCTTTCTTT
CASGPGITEAFF
>TRBV30|TRBD1|.|TRBJ1-6
TGTGCCTGGGACAGGGGAGATTCACCCCTCCACTTT
CAWDRGDSPLHF
>TRBV4-2|TRBD2|.|TRBJ2-3
TGTGCCAGCAGCCAAGTTGAGCGGGGGGGCCGGGCAGATACGCAGTATTTT
CASSQVERGGRADTQYF
>TRBV29-1|.|.|TRBJ1-2
TGCAGCGTTGAAGGATCGGAGATCCGGGGCTACACCTTC
CSVEGSEIRGYTF
>TRBV21-1|.|.|TRBJ1-4
TGTGCCAGCAGAAAGGGGCAGGGTTTGAGAACTAATGAAAAACTGTTTTTT
CASRKGQGLRTNEKLFF
>TRBV2|.|.|TRBJ1-6
TGTGCCAGCAGTGATCGGGATAATTCACCCCTCCACTTT
CASSDRDNSPLHF
>TRBV14|.|.|TRBJ2-3
TGTGCCAGCAGCCAAGGGACAGGCGGGGGGCCAGATACGCAGTATTTT
CASSQGTGGGPDTQYF
>TRBV3-1/TRBV3-2|TRBD2|.|TRBJ2-5
TGTGCCAGCAGCCCGGCTAGCGGCTTACAAGAGACCCAGTACTTC
CASSPASGLQETQYF
>TRBV5-5|.|.|TRBJ2-3
TGTGCCAGCAGCTTGGTAGTCCAAGATACGCAGTATTTT
CASSLVVQDTQYF
>TRBV10-1|.|.|TRBJ2-1
TGCGCCAGCAGTGAACCAGGGAAATCCTACAATGAGCAGTTCTTC
CASSEPGKSYNEQFF
>TRBV4-1|.|.|TRBJ1-3
TGCGCCAGCAGCCAAGGGGCGGGGTCCGGCTCTGGAAACACCATATATTTT
CASSQGAGSGSGNTIYF